These 14 T cell receptor beta chains were all obtained from the same sample, sequenced in a study of blood T cells in healthy people across ages. Together with a sample-barcoded 5' primer, a J-beta primer mix was included in a second PCR lasting about 7 to 11 cycles. TCRdb re-called the 5' RACE reads through MiXCR, storing one row per CDR3 protein. The sample consists of 1.5 million to 2 million distinct CDR3 sequences, 30% to 40% of them appearing once. Sequenced input: blood. The receptors were gathered from a woman in her twenties or thirties in good health.

This rearrangement joins TRBV20-1 to TRBJ1-5; TRBD1 is a possible D gene (5 bases). The CDR3 is 14 amino acids. Germline CDR1 reads DFQATT; CDR2 reads SNEGSKA (reference sequence). The germline V and J ends were trimmed by 3 bases and 0 bases, with 9 bases remaining between them. The CDR3 loop is CSASRDYSNQPQHF. The CDR3 bases are TGCAGTGCTAGCAGGGACTATAGCAATCAGCCCCAGCATTTT.

CDR3: CASGSLGTGDHEQYF. The CDR3 DNA follows: TGTGCCAGCGGTTCCCTCGGGACAGGGGACCACGAGCAGTACTTC. The J gene is TRBJ2-7, the V gene TRBV6-6; the match to TRBD1 covers 10 bases. Trimming took 8 bases from V and 5 from J; bases not matched to a gene: 12. This CDR3 is 15 amino acids long. The V gene's germline CDR1 is MNHNY and CDR2 SVGAGI (reference sequence).

The genes are TRBV5-4 and TRBJ2-1, with D uncertain. Germline CDR1 and CDR2: SGHNT and YYREEE (reference sequence). Between the trimmed V and J ends, which lost 3 bases and 7 bases, there was a span of 14 bases. This CDR3 region has 14 residues. The chain's CDR3 is CASSWVGSRNEQFF. CDR3 coding DNA: TGTGCCAGCAGCTGGGTGGGGTCAAGGAATGAGCAGTTCTTC.

In this sample, this clonotype turned up a few times. The rearrangement joins TRBV5-5 to TRBJ2-1, with D unresolved. Germline assignment: CDR1 SGHKS and CDR2 YYEKEE (reference sequence). The ends were cut back, 4 bases at V and 3 bases at J, with 11 bases in the middle. The CDR3 runs to 14 residues. The CDR3 region has the DNA TGTGCCAGCAGCGATACTGATCACTACAATGAGCAGTTCTTC. Amino acid sequence: CASSDTDHYNEQFF.

CDR3 in amino acids: CASSKPWPQGYEQYF. The CDR3 nucleotides are TGTGCCAGCAGTAAGCCCTGGCCACAGGGGTACGAGCAGTACTTC. The chain recombines TRBV28 with TRBJ2-7; TRBD1 matches 7 bases. The CDR3 consists of 15 residues. CDR1 is MDHEN, CDR2 SYDVKM, per germline. V shed 5 bases and J 4 bases; nucleotides not matched to a gene: 11. The entire variable domain, with the rest obtained from reference TRBV28 and TRBJ2-7, is as follows: DVKVTQSSRYLVKRTGEKVFLECVQDMDHENMFWYRQDPGLGLRLIYFSYDVKMKEKGDIPEGYSVSREKKERFSLILESASTNQTSMYLCASSKPWPQGYEQYFGPGTRLTVT.

This clonotype was seen a few times. The CDR3 DNA reads as TGCAGTGCTAGTGGCGGGAGTCTTGACGAGCAGTACTTC. Its translation: CSASGGSLDEQYF. The gene calls are TRBV20-1 and TRBJ2-7; TRBD2 matches 7 bases. CDR1 is DFQATT and CDR2 is SNEGSKA in the germline V gene (reference sequence). The CDR3 is made up of 13 amino acids. The V and J ends lost 3 bases and 5 bases, in that order; junction bases with no gene match: 7.

This clonotype was recorded a few times. The CDR3 reads CSATLRENIQYF. CDR3 bases: TGCAGTGCCACACTCCGGGAAAACATTCAGTACTTC. The chain combines TRBV20-1 with TRBJ2-4; D unresolved. Germline V CDR1 and CDR2: DFQATT, SNEGSKA (reference sequence). V was shortened by 6 bases and J by 5 bases, with 11 bases between the two germline ends. This CDR3 is built from 12 residues.

This clonotype was detected once. The genes are TRBV5-1 and TRBJ1-6; D uncertain. The CDR3 consists of 17 residues. From germline, CDR1 is SGHRS and CDR2 YFSETQ. Trimming pared 0 bases from V and 0 bases from J, leaving 10 bases between. The CDR3 here is CASSLETTRSYNSPLHF. The DNA for the CDR3 is TGCGCCAGCAGCTTGGAAACCACTCGCTCCTATAATTCACCCCTCCACTTT. The full variable domain, with the rest looked up from reference TRBV5-1 and TRBJ1-6, is KAGVTQTPRYLIKTRGQQVTLSCSPISGHRSVSWYQQTPGQGLQFLFEYFSETQRNKGNFPGRFSGRQFSNSRSEMNVSTLELGDSALYLCASSLETTRSYNSPLHFGNGTRLTVT.

This clonotype was detected only a few times. The chain has TRBV10-3 and TRBJ2-1; D gene unclear. The V gene lost 2 bases and the J gene lost 8 bases, with 7 bases spanning the gap. This CDR3 spans 12 amino acids. CDR1 is ENHRY, CDR2 SYGVKD, per germline. CDR3 amino acids: CAISEIFDEQFF. Written as DNA, the CDR3 is TGTGCCATCAGTGAGATATTCGATGAGCAGTTCTTC.

The V and J genes are TRBV11-2 and TRBJ2-7; TRBD2 matches at 8 bases. Germline lookup yields CDR1 SGHAT and CDR2 FQNNGV. The CDR3 length is 14 residues. J gave up 4 bases and V 4 bases, and 6 bases lay outside the gene matches. DNA for the CDR3: TGTGCCAGCAGCTCCGGGACTAGACATTACGAGCAGTACTTC. Its protein product is CASSSGTRHYEQYF.

The V and J genes are TRBV6-2 or TRBV6-3 and TRBJ2-5; D unresolved. V lost 0 bases and J lost 0, with 5 bases in between. The germline V gene has CDR1 MNHEY and CDR2 SVGEGT. The length of the CDR3 is 14 residues. For the CDR3, the DNA is TGTGCCAGCAGTTACTCCTGGGACCAAGAGACCCAGTACTTC. This codes for CASSYSWDQETQYF.

Regarding this clonotype: At one boundary the junction diverges from the germline segment, which might be a read error. The genes are TRBV13 and TRBJ2-1; 9 nucleotides match TRBD1. From germline, CDR1 is PRHDT and CDR2 FYEKMQ (reference sequence). This CDR3 has 15 residues. DNA for the CDR3: TGTGCCAGCAGCTCGGGACAGGGCTCCTACATTGAGCAGTTCTTC. Protein sequence: CASSSGQGSYIEQFF.

J is TRBJ2-5 and V is TRBV7-6; 9 bases are a match to TRBD1. CDR3 size: 15 residues. With 5 bases clipped from V and 2 bases from J, the junction kept 6 bases outside the gene matches. Per germline, CDR1 SGHVS and CDR2 FNYEAQ. As DNA, the CDR3 is TGTGCCAGCAGCACCGGGACAGGGCGTCAAGAGACCCAGTACTTC. It codes for CASSTGTGRQETQYF.

In this sample, this clonotype turned up many times. This chain uses TRBV12-3 or TRBV12-4 with TRBJ2-1; the match to TRBD1 covers 8 bases. Unmatched junction bases numbered 3, after V lost 1 base and J lost 4 bases. CDR3 length equals 15 residues. In nucleotides, the CDR3 is TGTGCCAGCAGTTTAGAACAGGGGGTTTACAATGAGCAGTTCTTC. Protein: CASSLEQGVYNEQFF.